This TCR beta chain is from a study of blood T cells in healthy people across ages (dated by TCRdb to 2014 to 2015). About the full investigation: In model experiments, template switching captured roughly one uniquely barcoded TCR beta cDNA molecule for every two T cells. The study measured age-related changes in TCR beta repertoire diversity using deep sequencing normalized with unique cDNA molecular identifiers. The donors were divided into four age groups: young (average about 16 years), middle-aged (about 41), aged (under 70) and long-lived (82). Two additional independent replicas of 1 million unique cDNA reads from the same blood draw were analyzed for two donors (one aged 18 to 30 and one aged 80 or older). Study-wide findings and limitations: Because profiling used bulk unsorted PBMCs, naive and antigen-experienced compartments could not be compared conclusively. Observed TCR beta diversity per million T cells fell roughly linearly with age, and a significant reduction was already apparent by age around 40. Estimates of total diversity from one million sequenced T cells were regarded as lower bounds and underestimates. A strong correlation was found between observed TCR beta diversity and the percentage of naive T cells measured by flow cytometry. Because donor CMV infection status was unknown, age-related changes in expanded clonotypes were potentially confounded. Compared with the aged group, more naive CD4+ T cells, fewer expanded clones and increased TCR diversity were shown by the long-lived group, suggesting age selection.

To prepare the library, 5' RACE was applied. The run used an Illumina HiSeq 2500. A second 7 to 11 cycle PCR used a sample-barcoded 5' primer and a J-beta primer mix. A template-switch 5' adaptor carrying 12 random nucleotides introduced a unique molecular identifier onto each TCR beta cDNA molecule. Each sample yielded at least 2.5 million CDR3-containing paired-end reads. The Mint cDNA synthesis kit, primed by a TRBC-specific oligonucleotide, was used to synthesize first-strand cDNA from all RNA. After uracil-DNA glycosylase treatment, a first 18-cycle PCR used universal primers M1SS and BC2_uni_R on all cDNA. The published analysis was carried out like this. Each sample was normalized by randomly selecting 1 million high-quality reads, each carrying a distinct molecular identifier. Instead of being binned into consensus sequences, reads with shared molecular identifiers were discarded. MiTCR, set to a Q25 quality threshold and the strictest error-elimination algorithm, was used for CDR3 identification, clonotype clustering and error correction. Lower-bound total TCR beta diversity was estimated with a nonparametric unseen species model using Euler transformation. Clones were called with MiXCR by TCRdb after fastp trimmed the public reads at Q25, and only in-frame beta chains were retained. Rows with a matching CDR3 protein are joined into one entry that keeps the most common DNA and genes. The V and J calls come from TCRdb's annotation, not from the publication. This sample lists some 930,000 distinct CDR3 sequences; 25% to 30% were detected once. The leading ten clones occupy about a tenth of the sample.

Donors were about 36 systemically healthy Caucasian individuals from Russia aged roughly 6 to 90 years. Each donor gave ten milliliters of peripheral blood, drawn into EDTA-treated Vacutainer tubes. Ficoll-Paque density-gradient centrifugation was used to isolate PBMCs, with at least 6.5 million per sample. Total RNA was extracted from PBMCs with Trizol reagent, with at least 5.5 micrograms obtained per sample. Naive CD45RAhigh/CD27high T cell percentages were measured by flow cytometry on a PBMC aliquot from every donor. Per the germline V gene (reference sequence), DFQATT is the CDR1 and SNEGSKA is the CDR2. The trim is 3 bases for V and 2 bases for J, with a gap of 11 bases between the germline ends. From its cysteine to its phenylalanine, the CDR3 spans 15 amino acids. The CDR3 DNA has 45 bases and is translated from base 1. With respect to this clonotype: It lacks a known antigen. No much larger clone is present one base from it, and per-base qualities are unavailable.

Separately, the same data were catalogued under a study of T cells of mothers and their children. The second investigation adds: The donors were nine systemically healthy Caucasian individuals, made up of three mothers and their six children. cDNA synthesis consumed the entire amount of extracted RNA, loaded at around 1.5 ug RNA in each 15 ul reaction. In the second PCR, the M1S primer introduced both the sample barcodes and 2-4 random nucleotides. Each mother yielded over 9 million TCR beta CDR3 reads and each child a few million reads. TCR recombination output is similarly shaped by thymic selection in related and unrelated pairs, with a minor effect exerted by inherited differences. Normalized repertoire overlap was always found to be slightly, but never significantly, higher in related mother-child pairs than in unrelated mother-child pairs. Persistent microchimeric T cell clones were not detected, at a sensitivity of around 99 clones per million clonotypes. In the study, deep NGS was used to compare the TCR beta repertoires of mothers and children, and features distinguishing related mother-child pairs from unrelated individuals were sought. On average, the children were about 10 +/- 4 years old, while the mothers were about 40 +/- 4 years old. Libraries were sequenced on Illumina HiSeq 2000 with 100+100 nt paired-end reads after adapter ligation with NEBNext reagents. To avoid cross-contamination, the mother libraries and the child libraries were prepared a month apart and sequenced in separate runs. Between about 500,000 and 2,100,000 distinct TCR beta clonotypes were identified per donor. Naive TCR beta clonotypes were estimated from low-frequency clonotypes matched to each donor's FACS-determined naive share, without sorting.

The chain was built from TRBV20-1 and TRBJ1-6, with the identity of the D gene unclear. The TCR sequence derives from a woman aged 40 to 49 in good health. Sequencing was performed on blood. The CDR3 region reads CSARAGPTYNSPLHF. The nucleotides are TGCAGTGCTAGGGCAGGTCCCACCTATAATTCACCCCTCCACTTT.